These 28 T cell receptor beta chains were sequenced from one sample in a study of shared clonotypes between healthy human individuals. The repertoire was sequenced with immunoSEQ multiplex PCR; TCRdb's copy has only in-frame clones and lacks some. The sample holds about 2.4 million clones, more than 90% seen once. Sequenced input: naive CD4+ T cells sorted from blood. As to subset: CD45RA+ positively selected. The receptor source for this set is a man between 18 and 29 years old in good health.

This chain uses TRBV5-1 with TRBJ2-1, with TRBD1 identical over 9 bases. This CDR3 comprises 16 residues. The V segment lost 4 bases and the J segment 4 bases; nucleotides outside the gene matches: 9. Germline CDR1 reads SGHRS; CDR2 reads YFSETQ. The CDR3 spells CASSASTGGGYNEQFF. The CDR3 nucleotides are TGCGCCAGCAGCGCCTCCACAGGGGGCGGGTACAATGAGCAGTTCTTC.

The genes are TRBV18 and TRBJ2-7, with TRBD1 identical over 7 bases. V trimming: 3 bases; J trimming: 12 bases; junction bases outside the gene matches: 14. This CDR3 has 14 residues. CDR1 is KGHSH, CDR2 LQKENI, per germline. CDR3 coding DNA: TGTGCCAGCTCACCGGGACAGACTGTAGTGCCTCCGTACTTC. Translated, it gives CASSPGQTVVPPYF.

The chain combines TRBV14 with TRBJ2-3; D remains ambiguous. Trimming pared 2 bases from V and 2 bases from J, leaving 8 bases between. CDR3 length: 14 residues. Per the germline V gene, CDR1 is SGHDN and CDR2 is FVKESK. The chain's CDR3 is CASSQSTYTDTQYF. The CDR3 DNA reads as TGTGCCAGCAGCCAATCCACATACACAGATACGCAGTATTTT.

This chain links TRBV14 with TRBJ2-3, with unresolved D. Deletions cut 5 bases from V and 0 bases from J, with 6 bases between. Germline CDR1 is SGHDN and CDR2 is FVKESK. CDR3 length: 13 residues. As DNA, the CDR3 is TGTGCCAGCAGCATGACAAGCACAGATACGCAGTATTTT. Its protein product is CASSMTSTDTQYF.

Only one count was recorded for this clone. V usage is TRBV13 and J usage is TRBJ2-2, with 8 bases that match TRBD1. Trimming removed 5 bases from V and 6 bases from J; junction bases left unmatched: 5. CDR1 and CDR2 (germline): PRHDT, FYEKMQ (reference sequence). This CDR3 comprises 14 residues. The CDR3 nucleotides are TGTGCCAGCAGCCGTGACAGGGGTCCCGGGGAGCTGTTTTTT. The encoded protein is CASSRDRGPGELFF.

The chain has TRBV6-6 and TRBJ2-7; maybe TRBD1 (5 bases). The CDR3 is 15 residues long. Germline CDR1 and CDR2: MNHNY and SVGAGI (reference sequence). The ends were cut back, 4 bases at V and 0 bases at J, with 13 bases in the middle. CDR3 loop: CASSSFSGISYEQYF. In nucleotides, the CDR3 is TGTGCCAGCAGTTCGTTTTCAGGGATCTCCTACGAGCAGTACTTC.

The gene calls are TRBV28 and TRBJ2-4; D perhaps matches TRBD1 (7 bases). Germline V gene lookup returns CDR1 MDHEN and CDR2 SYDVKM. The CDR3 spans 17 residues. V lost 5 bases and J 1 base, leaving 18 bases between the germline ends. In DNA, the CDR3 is TGTGCCAGCAGTCCCCAGGGGGGAGTGTATGCCAAAAACATTCAGTACTTC. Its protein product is CASSPQGGVYAKNIQYF.

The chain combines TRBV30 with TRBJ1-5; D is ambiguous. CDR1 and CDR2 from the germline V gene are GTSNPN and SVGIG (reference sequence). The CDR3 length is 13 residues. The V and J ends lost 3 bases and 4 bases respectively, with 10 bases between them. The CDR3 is CAWRSTANQPQHF. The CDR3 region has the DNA TGTGCCTGGAGAAGCACAGCTAATCAGCCCCAGCATTTT.

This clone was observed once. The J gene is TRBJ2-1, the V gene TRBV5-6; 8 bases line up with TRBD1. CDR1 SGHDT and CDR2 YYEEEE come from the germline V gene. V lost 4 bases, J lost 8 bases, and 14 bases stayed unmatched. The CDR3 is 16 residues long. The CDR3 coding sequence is TGTGCCAGCAGCCTCCCAGGGGGCCCTAAGGAGGATGAGCAGTTCTTC. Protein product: CASSLPGGPKEDEQFF.

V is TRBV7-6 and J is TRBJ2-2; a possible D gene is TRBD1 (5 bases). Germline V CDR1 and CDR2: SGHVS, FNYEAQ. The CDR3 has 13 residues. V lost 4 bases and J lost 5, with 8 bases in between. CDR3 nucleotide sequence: TGTGCCAGCAGCTCCAGGGTAACCGGGGAGCTGTTTTTT. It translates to CASSSRVTGELFF. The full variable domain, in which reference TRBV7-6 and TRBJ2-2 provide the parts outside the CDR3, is GAGVSQSPRYKVTKRGQDVALRCDPISGHVSLYWYRQALGQGPEFLTYFNYEAQQDKSGLPNDRFSAERPEGSISTLTIQRTEQRDSAMYRCASSSRVTGELFFGEGSRLTVL.

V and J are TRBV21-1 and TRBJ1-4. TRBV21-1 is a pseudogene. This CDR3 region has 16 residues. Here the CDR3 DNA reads TGTGCCAGCAGCAAGCGCACAGGGGAGGGTCCAGAAAAACTGTTTTTT. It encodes CASSKRTGEGPEKLFF.

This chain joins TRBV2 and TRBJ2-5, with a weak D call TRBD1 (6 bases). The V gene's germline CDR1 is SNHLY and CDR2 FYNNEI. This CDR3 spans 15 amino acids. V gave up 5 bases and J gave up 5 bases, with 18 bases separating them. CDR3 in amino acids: CASSKGTPEVETQYF. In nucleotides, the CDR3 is TGTGCCAGCAGTAAGGGGACACCCGAAGTCGAGACCCAGTACTTC.

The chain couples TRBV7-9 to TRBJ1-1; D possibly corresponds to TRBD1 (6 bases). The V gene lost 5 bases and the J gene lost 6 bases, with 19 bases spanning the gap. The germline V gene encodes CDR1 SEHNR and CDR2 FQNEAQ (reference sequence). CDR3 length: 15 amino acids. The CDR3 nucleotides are TGTGCCAGCAGCCCAGGGGTGCGGCTCAACCCTGAAGCTTTCTTT. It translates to CASSPGVRLNPEAFF.

In DNA form, the CDR3 reads TGTGCCAGCACCTCTTGGCCGGGGGTGACAGATACGCAGTATTTT. It is translated as CASTSWPGVTDTQYF. The chain employs TRBV28 and TRBJ2-3; possible D gene TRBD2, 6 bases. The germline V and J ends were trimmed by 7 bases and 3 bases, with 17 bases remaining between them. CDR3 length: 15 amino acids. CDR1 and CDR2 from the germline V gene are MDHEN and SYDVKM.

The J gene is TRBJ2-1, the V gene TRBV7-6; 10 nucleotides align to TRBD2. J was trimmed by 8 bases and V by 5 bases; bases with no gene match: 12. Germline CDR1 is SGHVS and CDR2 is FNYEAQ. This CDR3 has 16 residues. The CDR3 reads CASSKVGGLAFDEQFF. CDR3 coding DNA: TGTGCCAGCAGCAAAGTGGGGGGACTAGCGTTTGATGAGCAGTTCTTC.

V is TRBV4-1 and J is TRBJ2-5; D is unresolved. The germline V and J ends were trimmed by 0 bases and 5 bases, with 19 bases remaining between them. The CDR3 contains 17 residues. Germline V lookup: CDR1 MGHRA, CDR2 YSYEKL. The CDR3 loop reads CASSQDPGSPHWETQYF. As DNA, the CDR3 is TGCGCCAGCAGCCAAGATCCTGGTAGCCCTCACTGGGAGACCCAGTACTTC.

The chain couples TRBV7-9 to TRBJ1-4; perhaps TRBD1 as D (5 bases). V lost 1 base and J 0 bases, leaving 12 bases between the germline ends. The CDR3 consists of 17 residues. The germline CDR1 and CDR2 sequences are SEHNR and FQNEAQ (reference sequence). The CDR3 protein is CASSLGVRAATNEKLFF. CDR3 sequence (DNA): TGTGCCAGCAGCTTAGGGGTCAGGGCAGCAACTAATGAAAAACTGTTTTTT.

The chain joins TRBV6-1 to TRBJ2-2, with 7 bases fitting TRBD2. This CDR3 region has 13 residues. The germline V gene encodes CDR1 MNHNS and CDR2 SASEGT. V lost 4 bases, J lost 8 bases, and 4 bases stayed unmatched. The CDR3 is CASSVTSVGELFF. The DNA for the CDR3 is TGTGCCAGCAGTGTTACTAGCGTGGGGGAGCTGTTTTTT.

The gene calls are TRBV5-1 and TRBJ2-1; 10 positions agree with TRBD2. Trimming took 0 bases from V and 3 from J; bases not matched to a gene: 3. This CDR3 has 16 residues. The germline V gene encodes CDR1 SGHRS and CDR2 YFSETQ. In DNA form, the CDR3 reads TGCGCCAGCAGCTTGGTACTAGCGGGGAACTACAATGAGCAGTTCTTC. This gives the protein CASSLVLAGNYNEQFF.

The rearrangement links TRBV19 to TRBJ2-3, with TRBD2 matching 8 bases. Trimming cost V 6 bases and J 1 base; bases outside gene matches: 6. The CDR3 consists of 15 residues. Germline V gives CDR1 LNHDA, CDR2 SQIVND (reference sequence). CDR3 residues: CASSLGLVGTDTQYF. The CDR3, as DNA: TGTGCCAGTAGCCTGGGACTAGTAGGCACAGATACGCAGTATTTT. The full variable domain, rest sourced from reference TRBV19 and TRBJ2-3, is DGGITQSPKYLFRKEGQNVTLSCEQNLNHDAMYWYRQDPGQGLRLIYYSQIVNDFQKGDIAEGYSVSREKKESFPLTVTSAQKNPTAFYLCASSLGLVGTDTQYFGPGTRLTVL.

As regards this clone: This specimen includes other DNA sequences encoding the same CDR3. CDR3 DNA: TGTGCCAGTAGTATAGGTCAGGGGTCCTACGAGCAGTACTTC. Translated, it gives CASSIGQGSYEQYF. The J gene is TRBJ2-7, the V gene TRBV19, with D tentatively TRBD1 (6 bases). This CDR3 region has 14 residues. Germline assignment: CDR1 LNHDA and CDR2 SQIVND (reference sequence). V was pared by 1 base and J by 1 base, with 8 bases between.

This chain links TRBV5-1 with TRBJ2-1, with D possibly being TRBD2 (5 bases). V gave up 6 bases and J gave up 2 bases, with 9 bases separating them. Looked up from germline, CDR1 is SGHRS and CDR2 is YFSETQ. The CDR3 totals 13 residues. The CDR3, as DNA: TGCGCCAGCACCCGGGGAGCCTACAATGAGCAGTTCTTC. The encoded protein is CASTRGAYNEQFF.

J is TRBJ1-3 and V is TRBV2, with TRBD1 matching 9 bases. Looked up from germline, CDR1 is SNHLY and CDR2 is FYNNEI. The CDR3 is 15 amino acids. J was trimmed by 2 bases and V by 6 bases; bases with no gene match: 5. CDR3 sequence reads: CASRPGQGTGNTIYF. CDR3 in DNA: TGTGCCAGCAGGCCCGGACAGGGGACTGGAAACACCATATATTTT.

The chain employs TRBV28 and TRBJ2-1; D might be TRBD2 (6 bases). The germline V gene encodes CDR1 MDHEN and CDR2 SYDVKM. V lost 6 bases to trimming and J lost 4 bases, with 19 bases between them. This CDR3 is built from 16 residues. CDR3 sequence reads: CASRPRAGLWYNEQFF. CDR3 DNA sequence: TGTGCCAGCAGACCCCGAGCGGGCCTATGGTACAATGAGCAGTTCTTC.

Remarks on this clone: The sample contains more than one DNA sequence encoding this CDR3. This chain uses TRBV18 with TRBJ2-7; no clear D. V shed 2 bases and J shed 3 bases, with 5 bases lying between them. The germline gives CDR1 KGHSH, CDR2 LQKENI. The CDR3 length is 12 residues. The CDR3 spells CASSPVRYEQYF. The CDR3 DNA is TGTGCCAGCTCACCAGTACGCTACGAGCAGTACTTC.

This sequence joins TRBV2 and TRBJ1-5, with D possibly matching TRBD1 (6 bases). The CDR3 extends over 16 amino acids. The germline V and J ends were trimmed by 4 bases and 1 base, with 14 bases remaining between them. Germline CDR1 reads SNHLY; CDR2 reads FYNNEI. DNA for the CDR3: TGTGCCAGCAGTGTTCAGGGGAGAATAAGCAATCAGCCCCAGCATTTT. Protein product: CASSVQGRISNQPQHF.

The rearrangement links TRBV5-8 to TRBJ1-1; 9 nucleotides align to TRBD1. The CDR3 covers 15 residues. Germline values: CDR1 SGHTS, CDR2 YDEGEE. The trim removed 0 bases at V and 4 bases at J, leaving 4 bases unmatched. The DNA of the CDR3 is TGTGCCAGCAGCTTGGCAACAGGGGGCATCACTGAAGCTTTCTTT. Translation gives CASSLATGGITEAFF.

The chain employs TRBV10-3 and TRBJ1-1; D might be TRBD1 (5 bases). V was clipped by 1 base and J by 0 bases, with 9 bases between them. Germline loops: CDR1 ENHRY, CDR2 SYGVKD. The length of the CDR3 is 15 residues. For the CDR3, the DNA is TGTGCCATCAGTGAGTGGGGGGGTGTGAACACTGAAGCTTTCTTT. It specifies CAISEWGGVNTEAFF.